Below, 21 T cell receptor beta chains from the same sample are listed, as sequenced in a study of CD8+ T cells in alopecia areata. Treatment: oral pan-JAK inhibitor, 5-10 mg twice daily. Reverse transcribed after extraction, RNA yielded cDNA as the sequencing template. Using immunoSEQ multiplex PCR, the repertoire was profiled, and TCRdb retains in-frame clones only, with some absent. Seen here are fewer than 250,000 clones, roughly 60% observed once, and the top ten hold 1.3%. The material was CD4+ T cells sorted from blood, obtained around week 49, from a patient treated with tofacitinib. These receptors came from a human donor with alopecia areata.

The V call is TRBV4-3, the J call TRBJ2-7, with TRBD1 matching 9 bases. The ends lost 1 base at V and 3 bases at J; junction bases unmatched: 4. The CDR3 totals 15 residues. The germline V gene encodes CDR1 LGHNA and CDR2 YSLEER. In nucleotides, the CDR3 is TGCGCCAGCAGCCAAGGGACAGGGGCCAACTACGAGCAGTACTTC. Translated, it gives CASSQGTGANYEQYF.

The V gene is TRBV30, the J gene TRBJ2-3, with D maybe TRBD1 (5 bases). The CDR3 has 16 residues. Germline CDR1 is GTSNPN and CDR2 is SVGIG (reference sequence). V was pared by 1 base and J by 6 bases, with 20 bases between. Here the CDR3 reads CAWSAPGASQADTQYF. DNA for the CDR3: TGTGCCTGGAGTGCCCCTGGGGCTTCCCAAGCGGATACGCAGTATTTT.

This clone appeared a few times. The CDR3 is CAWSVGQGYTF. As DNA, the CDR3 is TGTGCCTGGAGTGTAGGGCAGGGCTACACCTTC. This chain uses TRBV30 with TRBJ1-2; D remains unclear. In germline, CDR1 is GTSNPN, CDR2 SVGIG (reference sequence). This CDR3 spans 11 amino acids. V was shortened by 0 bases and J by 8 bases, with 7 bases between the two germline ends.

The V call is TRBV10-3, the J call TRBJ2-2, with D hard to call. Deletions cut 7 bases from V and 6 bases from J, with 6 bases between. Germline CDR1 reads ENHRY; CDR2 reads SYGVKD. CDR3 size: 11 residues. The CDR3 sequence: CAIKEAGELFF. CDR3 DNA sequence: TGTGCCATCAAAGAGGCCGGGGAGCTGTTTTTT.

This sequence joins TRBV27 and TRBJ1-4; TRBD1 might be the D (5 bases). With 0 bases removed from V and 3 bases from J, the gap between germline ends came to 8 bases. The CDR3 spans 15 residues. Germline V gene lookup returns CDR1 MNHEY and CDR2 SMNVEV (reference sequence). The CDR3 reads CASSLSWGPNEKLFF. CDR3 nucleotides: TGTGCCAGCAGTTTATCGTGGGGACCTAATGAAAAACTGTTTTTT.

CDR3: CAWGDRSYEQYF. DNA of the CDR3: TGTGCCTGGGGGGACAGAAGCTACGAGCAGTACTTC. The rearrangement joins TRBV30 to TRBJ2-5, with 7 bases fitting TRBD1. The assigned J gene may be wrong: the sequence end matches TRBJ2-7 better. CDR1 and CDR2 from the germline V gene are GTSNPN and SVGIG (reference sequence). The CDR3 is 12 amino acids.

The V and J genes are TRBV5-1 and TRBJ1-1, with D possibly matching TRBD1 (5 bases). Germline values: CDR1 SGHRS, CDR2 YFSETQ. The CDR3 spans 16 residues. Deletions cut 2 bases from V and 0 bases from J, with 14 bases between. The CDR3 DNA follows: TGCGCCAGCAGCTTAATGCCCGACAGTATGAACACTGAAGCTTTCTTT. It codes for CASSLMPDSMNTEAFF. Full variable domain (remainder filled in from reference TRBV5-1 and TRBJ1-1): KAGVTQTPRYLIKTRGQQVTLSCSPISGHRSVSWYQQTPGQGLQFLFEYFSETQRNKGNFPGRFSGRQFSNSRSEMNVSTLELGDSALYLCASSLMPDSMNTEAFFGQGTRLTVV.

Only one count was recorded for this clone. This chain connects TRBV6-5 to TRBJ2-3; 9 bases are shared with TRBD1. The CDR3 runs 15 residues. Germline V gene lookup returns CDR1 MNHEY and CDR2 SVGAGI. The J segment lost 0 bases and the V segment lost 5 bases, leaving 3 bases of the junction unmatched. In nucleotides, the CDR3 is TGTGCCAGCAGTCAACAGGGGGCGAGCACAGATACGCAGTATTTT. It specifies CASSQQGASTDTQYF.

The gene calls are TRBV5-4 and TRBJ2-7, with 9 bases matching TRBD1. The CDR3 loop spans 14 amino acids. Losses at the gene ends were 5 bases for V and 5 bases for J; bases not matched to a gene: 8. The germline CDR1 and CDR2 sequences are SGHNT and YYREEE (reference sequence). The DNA of the CDR3 is TGTGCCAGCAGTCAGAGGGACAGGGTTCACGAGCAGTACTTC. It yields the protein CASSQRDRVHEQYF.

J is TRBJ1-1 and V is TRBV4-3; 7 nucleotides line up with TRBD1. The CDR3 has 14 residues. Looked up from germline, CDR1 is LGHNA and CDR2 is YSLEER. The V segment lost 5 bases and the J segment 0 bases; nucleotides outside the gene matches: 3. The chain's CDR3 is CASSATGMNTEAFF. The CDR3 DNA follows: TGCGCCAGCAGCGCGACAGGGATGAACACTGAAGCTTTCTTT.

This clone was detected only a few times. V usage is TRBV7-9 and J usage is TRBJ1-6, with a tentative D call TRBD1 (6 bases). Trimming cost V 5 bases and J 9 bases, with 17 bases left between them. The V gene's germline CDR1 is SEHNR and CDR2 FQNEAQ (reference sequence). This CDR3 is built from 15 residues. CDR3 residues: CASSLGGQLGSPLHF. The CDR3 region has the DNA TGTGCCAGCAGCCTAGGGGGTCAGTTGGGTTCACCCCTCCACTTT.

The genes are TRBV27 and TRBJ2-5, with TRBD1 identical over 7 bases. The germline gives CDR1 MNHEY, CDR2 SMNVEV (reference sequence). This CDR3 is built from 14 residues. V gave up 5 bases and J gave up 5 bases; unmatched junction bases: 8. CDR3 amino acids: CASSPRQGGETQYF. The CDR3 DNA reads TGTGCCAGCAGTCCCAGACAGGGTGGGGAGACCCAGTACTTC.

The chain carries TRBV30 and TRBJ2-2, with 7 bases matching TRBD1. The V gene's germline CDR1 is GTSNPN and CDR2 SVGIG (reference sequence). J was trimmed by 4 bases and V by 5 bases; bases with no gene match: 4. CDR3 length: 13 amino acids. As DNA, the CDR3 is TGTGCCTGGGGGACAGAAAGCACCGGGGAGCTGTTTTTT. Amino acids: CAWGTESTGELFF.

The count of this clone is one. The chain combines TRBV6-4 with TRBJ1-2; 12 bases fit TRBD1. The V gene's germline CDR1 is MRHNA and CDR2 SNTAGT. The length of the CDR3 is 15 residues. J was trimmed by 7 bases and V by 4 bases; bases with no gene match: 7. CDR3 region: CASSAGTGGPIGYTF. The CDR3 DNA is TGTGCCAGCAGTGCCGGGACAGGGGGCCCCATTGGCTACACCTTC.

The CDR3 loop reads CASSMTFSSYEQYF. The CDR3 bases are TGTGCCAGTAGCATGACGTTTTCCTCCTACGAGCAGTACTTC. The gene calls are TRBV27 and TRBJ2-7; no reliable D call. The CDR3 length is 14 residues. Per the germline V gene, CDR1 is MNHEY and CDR2 is SMNVEV (reference sequence). Trimming pared 9 bases from V and 0 bases from J, leaving 15 bases between.

The genes are TRBV9 and TRBJ1-4; 7 nucleotides match TRBD1. The length of the CDR3 is 16 residues. With 5 bases clipped from V and 2 bases from J, the junction kept 9 bases outside the gene matches. Germline assignment: CDR1 SGDLS and CDR2 YYNGEE. The CDR3 sequence: CASSRTPGQTNEKLFF. CDR3 in DNA: TGTGCCAGCAGTAGGACACCGGGACAGACTAATGAAAAACTGTTTTTT.

This clone has only a few counts. The chain is built from TRBV6-5 and TRBJ2-1; 10 bases agree with TRBD1. The junction had 3 bases not matched to a gene; V was cut back by 0 bases and J by 7 bases. From germline, CDR1 is MNHEY and CDR2 SVGAGI. This CDR3 region has 15 residues. The CDR3 loop is CASSYSWTGGNEQFF. Here the CDR3 DNA reads TGTGCCAGCAGTTACTCGTGGACAGGGGGGAATGAGCAGTTCTTC.

This chain links TRBV20-1 with TRBJ1-2; D remains unclear. V was clipped by 3 bases and J by 5 bases, with 4 bases between them. Germline CDR1 DFQATT, CDR2 SNEGSKA (reference sequence). The CDR3 sequence is 10 residues long. CDR3 nucleotides: TGCAGTGCTAGTCGATATGGCTACACCTTC. Translating it yields CSASRYGYTF.

J is TRBJ2-1 and V is TRBV29-1, with 8 bases aligning to TRBD1. Per the germline V gene, CDR1 is SQVTM and CDR2 is ANQGSEA. Losses at the gene ends were 6 bases for V and 12 bases for J; bases not matched to a gene: 19. This CDR3 contains 15 residues. The CDR3 bases are TGCAGCGTGCTAACAACAGGGGGAGCCTTAAAGGGGCAGTTCTTC. This gives the protein CSVLTTGGALKGQFF.

The V gene is TRBV2, the J gene TRBJ1-2; D unresolved. CDR1 is SNHLY, CDR2 FYNNEI, per germline. The CDR3 length is 13 residues. The V end was cut by 6 bases, the J end by 4 bases, with 12 bases between. The CDR3 DNA reads as TGTGCCAGCAGGTATCAGGACGGCTATGGCTACACCTTC. It is translated as CASRYQDGYGYTF. Full variable domain (rest looked up from reference TRBV2 and TRBJ1-2): EPEVTQTPSHQVTQMGQEVILRCVPISNHLYFYWYRQILGQKVEFLVSFYNNEISEKSEIFDDQFSVERPDGSNFTLKIRSTKLEDSAMYFCASRYQDGYGYTFGSGTRLTVV.

The chain joins TRBV30 to TRBJ1-1; D is unresolved. The germline CDR1 and CDR2 sequences are GTSNPN and SVGIG (reference sequence). The CDR3 is 15 residues long. Between the trimmed V and J ends, which lost 0 bases and 1 base, there was a span of 12 bases. The CDR3: CAWSVGQSKNTEAFF. As DNA, the CDR3 is TGTGCCTGGAGTGTCGGCCAGTCCAAGAACACTGAAGCTTTCTTT.